Listed below are T cell receptor beta chains from one sample, sequenced in a study of blood T cell repertoires in COVID-19. TCRdb's table, derived via immunoSEQ multiplex PCR, lists solely in-frame clones and lacks some. This table holds 80,000 or so clones, about 73% found once. The sequenced sample consisted of peripheral blood. Source of these receptors: a man aged 45-65 years with active or convalescent COVID-19. CDR3s include the opening cysteine and the closing phenylalanine or tryptophan. D genes are given only for firm matches. Not all rows give a size; the values are once, few, many and, for expanded clones, a class.

d_gene,v_gene,abundance,j_gene,CDR3nt,CDR3aa
-,TRBV6-5,-,TRBJ1-5,TGTGCCAGCGGTAAGGTCAGGGGTAGCAATCAGCCCCAGCATTTT,CASGKVRGSNQPQHF
-,TRBV6-6,once,TRBJ2-1,TGTGCCAGCAGTCCCCCTGTGAGGAATGAGCAGTTCTTC,CASSPPVRNEQFF
TRBD2,TRBV3-1/TRBV3-2,once,TRBJ2-5,TGTGCCAGCAGCCATCGTAGCGGGGGGTTGGAGACCCAGTACTTC,CASSHRSGGLETQYF
TRBD2,TRBV27,-,TRBJ2-1,TGTGCCAGCAGACTACTAGCGGGGGGGCCTCGCGAGCAGTTCTTC,CASRLLAGGPREQFF
-,TRBV5-1,-,TRBJ1-6,TGCGCCAGCAGCTCCACGGTGGGGGCAGCCAATTCACCCCTCCACTTT,CASSSTVGAANSPLHF
-,TRBV15,-,TRBJ2-1,TGTGCCACCAGCAGAGATCCAGGAATCTACAATGAGCAGTTCTTC,CATSRDPGIYNEQFF
TRBD2,TRBV4-3,-,TRBJ2-3,TGCGCCAGCAGCCAACTAGCGGGGGTTTCGGGAGATACGCAGTATTTT,CASSQLAGVSGDTQYF
TRBD1,TRBV6-6,-,TRBJ2-7,TGTGCCAGCAGAACAGGGGCCGAGCAGTACTTC,CASRTGAEQYF
TRBD1,TRBV18,-,TRBJ1-5,TGTGCCAGCTCACCCGAAAGAGGGGGCAGACAGCCCCAGCATTTT,CASSPERGGRQPQHF
-,TRBV5-5,-,TRBJ2-7,TGTGCCAGCAGCCTACACCTGGGAGCCCTTACGATGGAGCAGTACTTC,CASSLHLGALTMEQYF
TRBD1,TRBV5-8,-,TRBJ1-5,TGTGCCAGCAGCAATTATGGGACAGGCAATCAGCCCCAGCATTTT,CASSNYGTGNQPQHF
-,TRBV2,-,TRBJ1-5,TGTGCCAGCAGTGGCGCGGGGAATCAGCCCCAGCATTTT,CASSGAGNQPQHF
-,TRBV7-9,-,TRBJ2-7,TGTGCCAGCAGCCCCGGGCCGGGGTTCGAGCAGTACTTC,CASSPGPGFEQYF